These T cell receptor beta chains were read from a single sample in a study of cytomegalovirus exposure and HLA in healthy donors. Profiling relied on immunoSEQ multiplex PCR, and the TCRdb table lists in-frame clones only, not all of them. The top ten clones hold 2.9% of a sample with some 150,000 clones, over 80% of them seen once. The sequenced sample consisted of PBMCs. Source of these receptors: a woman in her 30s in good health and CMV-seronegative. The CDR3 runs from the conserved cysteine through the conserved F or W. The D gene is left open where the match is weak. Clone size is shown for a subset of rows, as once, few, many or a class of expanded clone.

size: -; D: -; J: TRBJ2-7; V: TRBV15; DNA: TGTGCCACCAGCAGAGGAACCACCGGGTCCAAGCGCGAGCAGTACTTC; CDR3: CATSRGTTGSKREQYF
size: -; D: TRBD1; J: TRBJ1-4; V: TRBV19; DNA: TGTGCCAGCGCCCCCCGGGACAGGGGGCTTGAAAAACTGTTTTTT; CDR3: CASAPRDRGLEKLFF
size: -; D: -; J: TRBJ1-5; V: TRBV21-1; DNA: TGTGCCAGCAGCCCACGCCGTTGGACAGGGGGAAATAGCAATCAGCCCCAGCATTTT; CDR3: CASSPRRWTGGNSNQPQHF
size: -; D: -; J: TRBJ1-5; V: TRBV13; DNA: TGTGCCAGCAGCTTAGGGGGGGGGCAGGGTCAGCCCCAGCATTTT; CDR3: CASSLGGGQGQPQHF
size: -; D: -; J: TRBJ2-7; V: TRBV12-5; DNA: TGTGCTAGTGGTTCCCGCGGTGGGACTCTCCTCTACGAGCAGTACTTC; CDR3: CASGSRGGTLLYEQYF
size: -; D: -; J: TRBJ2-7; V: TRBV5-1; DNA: TGCGCCAGCAGCTTGGTCCTGACGGGCGAGCAGTACTTC; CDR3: CASSLVLTGEQYF
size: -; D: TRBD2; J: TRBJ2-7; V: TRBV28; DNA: TGTGCCAGCAGTCCCCTGACTAGCGAACACTACGAGCAGTACTTC; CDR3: CASSPLTSEHYEQYF
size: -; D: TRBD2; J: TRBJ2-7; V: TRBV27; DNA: TGTGCCAGCAGTTTATCCGTAGCGGGGGGTTCGTACGAGCAGTACTTC; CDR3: CASSLSVAGGSYEQYF
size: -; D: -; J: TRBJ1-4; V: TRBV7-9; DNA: TGTGCCAGCAGCCCTCGGCACAGCGAGGGGGAACTGTTTTTT; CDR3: CASSPRHSEGELFF
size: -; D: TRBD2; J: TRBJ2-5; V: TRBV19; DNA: TGTGCCAGTAGTATCCGGCTAGCGGGGATCCAAGAGACCCAGTACTTC; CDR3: CASSIRLAGIQETQYF
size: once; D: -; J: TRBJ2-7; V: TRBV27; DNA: TGTGCCAGCAGTTCCGACAGTTCCTACGAGCAGTACTTC; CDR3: CASSSDSSYEQYF
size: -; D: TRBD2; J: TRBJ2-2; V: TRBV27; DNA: TGTGCCAGCAGTTACGGTAGCGGGAGCACCGGGGAGCTGTTTTTT; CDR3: CASSYGSGSTGELFF
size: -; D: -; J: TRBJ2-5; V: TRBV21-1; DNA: TGTGCCAGCAGCAAGGGGACTAGCGGGGGGGTAATGTGGGAGACCCAGTACTTC; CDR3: CASSKGTSGGVMWETQYF
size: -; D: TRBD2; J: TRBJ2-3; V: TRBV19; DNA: TGTGCCAGTAGTACAGGACTAGCGGGGTCTTTCACAGATACGCAGTATTTT; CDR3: CASSTGLAGSFTDTQYF
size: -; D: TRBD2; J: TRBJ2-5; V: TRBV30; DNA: TGTGCCTGCTTCTACCCGGGGACTAGCGGCCAAGAGACCCAGTACTTC; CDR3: CACFYPGTSGQETQYF
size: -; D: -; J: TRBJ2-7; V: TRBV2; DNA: TGTGCCAGCAGTGTCGGCGGGGGCACCGTCGAGCAGTACTTC; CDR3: CASSVGGGTVEQYF
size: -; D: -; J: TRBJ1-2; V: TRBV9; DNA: TGTGCCAGCAGCGTAGGATCAGGTTGGCCGCTTTCATATGGCTACACCTTC; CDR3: CASSVGSGWPLSYGYTF